This is a list of T cell receptor beta chains from one sample in a study of blood T cell repertoires in COVID-19. Sequencing used immunoSEQ multiplex PCR; TCRdb keeps in-frame clones, though not all of them. The sample has some 140,000 clones, around three quarters seen once; the top ten hold 10% to 12%. Sample: peripheral blood. Every receptor here comes from a human donor in a cohort sampled during active COVID-19. Both conserved end residues are part of each CDR3. D genes are given only for firm matches. Where a row states a size, it is once, few, many or the class of an expanded clone; other rows omit it.

V gene: TRBV2
J gene: TRBJ2-7
D gene: TRBD1
clone size: -
CDR3 protein: CASSARGLSSYEQYF
CDR3 DNA: TGTGCCAGCAGCGCCAGGGGGTTAAGCTCCTACGAGCAGTACTTC

V gene: TRBV10-3
J gene: TRBJ2-7
D gene: TRBD2
clone size: -
CDR3 protein: CAIWPGTSSRKQYF
CDR3 DNA: TGTGCCATCTGGCCCGGGACTAGCTCTAGGAAGCAGTACTTC

V gene: TRBV7-6
J gene: TRBJ1-4
D gene: -
clone size: -
CDR3 protein: CASSLNPPEQATNEKLFF
CDR3 DNA: TGTGCCAGCAGCTTAAATCCCCCCGAACAGGCAACTAATGAAAAACTGTTTTTT

V gene: TRBV19
J gene: TRBJ1-5
D gene: -
clone size: -
CDR3 protein: CASSEDSWNGNQPQHF
CDR3 DNA: TGTGCCAGTAGCGAGGACAGCTGGAATGGCAATCAGCCCCAGCATTTT

V gene: TRBV9
J gene: TRBJ2-7
D gene: TRBD1
clone size: -
CDR3 protein: CASSVGTGTGDGEQYF
CDR3 DNA: TGTGCCAGCAGCGTTGGGACCGGGACAGGGGATGGCGAGCAGTACTTC

V gene: TRBV5-1
J gene: TRBJ2-7
D gene: TRBD1
clone size: once
CDR3 protein: CASRIGQGREEQYF
CDR3 DNA: TGCGCCAGCAGGATCGGACAGGGAAGAGAAGAGCAGTACTTC

V gene: TRBV30
J gene: TRBJ1-2
D gene: -
clone size: -
CDR3 protein: CASKTGWVDGYTF
CDR3 DNA: TGTGCCTCAAAAACAGGGTGGGTTGATGGCTACACCTTC

V gene: TRBV19
J gene: TRBJ2-1
D gene: -
clone size: -
CDR3 protein: CASSIQVFVNEQFF
CDR3 DNA: TGTGCCAGTAGTATTCAGGTCTTTGTTAATGAGCAGTTCTTC

V gene: TRBV6-5
J gene: TRBJ2-3
D gene: -
clone size: -
CDR3 protein: CATSPRGGTDTQYF
CDR3 DNA: TGTGCCACTTCCCCCAGAGGAGGCACAGATACGCAGTATTTT

V gene: TRBV28
J gene: TRBJ1-2
D gene: -
clone size: -
CDR3 protein: CASSLGGQYGYTF
CDR3 DNA: TGTGCCAGCAGTTTGGGGGGGCAGTATGGCTACACCTTC

V gene: TRBV9
J gene: TRBJ2-5
D gene: TRBD2
clone size: -
CDR3 protein: CASSVTSGRETQYF
CDR3 DNA: TGTGCCAGCAGCGTAACTAGCGGGCGAGAGACCCAGTACTTC

V gene: TRBV6-6
J gene: TRBJ1-6
D gene: TRBD1
clone size: -
CDR3 protein: CASSYGGQGIGLLHF
CDR3 DNA: TGTGCCAGCAGTTACGGGGGACAGGGGATAGGACTCCTCCACTTT

V gene: TRBV10-1
J gene: TRBJ2-1
D gene: TRBD2
clone size: -
CDR3 protein: CASSESGGAVHEQFF
CDR3 DNA: TGCGCCAGCAGTGAGAGCGGGGGGGCCGTACATGAGCAGTTCTTC

V gene: TRBV6-5
J gene: TRBJ1-5
D gene: -
clone size: -
CDR3 protein: CASSYDRNSNQPQHF
CDR3 DNA: TGTGCCAGCAGTTACGACAGGAATAGCAATCAGCCCCAGCATTTT

V gene: TRBV9
J gene: TRBJ2-7
D gene: -
clone size: few
CDR3 protein: CASSRSSGEIYEQYF
CDR3 DNA: TGTGCCAGCAGCCGTAGTTCCGGGGAGATCTACGAGCAGTACTTC

V gene: TRBV3-1/TRBV3-2
J gene: TRBJ2-1
D gene: TRBD1
clone size: -
CDR3 protein: CASSWDRGYYNEQFF
CDR3 DNA: TGTGCCAGCAGCTGGGACAGGGGATACTACAATGAGCAGTTCTTC

V gene: TRBV10-2
J gene: TRBJ2-1
D gene: TRBD2
clone size: -
CDR3 protein: CASSDSGLAGGHGNEQFF
CDR3 DNA: TGCGCCAGCAGTGATAGCGGACTAGCGGGGGGGCACGGGAATGAGCAGTTCTTC

V gene: TRBV20-1
J gene: TRBJ2-7
D gene: -
clone size: -
CDR3 protein: CSARQFYEQYF
CDR3 DNA: TGCAGTGCTAGGCAGTTCTACGAGCAGTACTTC

V gene: TRBV5-1
J gene: TRBJ1-1
D gene: TRBD1
clone size: -
CDR3 protein: CASSSIGTANTEAFF
CDR3 DNA: TGCGCCAGCAGCTCAATCGGGACAGCGAACACTGAAGCTTTCTTT

V gene: TRBV23-1
J gene: TRBJ1-2
D gene: -
clone size: -
CDR3 protein: CASSQSTANYGYTF
CDR3 DNA: TGCGCCAGCAGTCAATCGACAGCTAACTATGGCTACACCTTC